The rows below give T cell receptor beta chains drawn from one sample of a study of cytomegalovirus exposure and HLA in healthy donors. Assay used: immunoSEQ multiplex PCR; TCRdb lists only in-frame clones, some missing. This table holds 100,000 or so clones, about 88% found once. What was sequenced was PBMCs. These receptors originate from a woman between 18 and 30 years old in good health and CMV-seropositive. CDR3s leave out the opening cysteine and the closing phenylalanine or tryptophan.

V gene	J gene	CDR3 protein
TRBV6-5	TRBJ2-7	ASSRTSGTYEQY
TRBV13	TRBJ1-5	ASSLGGAIEPQH
TRBV30	TRBJ2-6	AWIPRDVLT
TRBV25-1	TRBJ1-1	ASSPNRPGNTEAF
TRBV5-1	TRBJ2-1	ASSFAPSGRVDEQF
TRBV6-1	TRBJ2-2	ASTRIVGGELF
TRBV19	TRBJ2-5	ATGTYHQETQY
TRBV6-1	TRBJ2-7	ASSERGQGAHEQY
TRBV13	TRBJ1-1	ASSLALNTEAF
TRBV29-1	TRBJ1-5	SVRAFLHNQPQH
TRBV11-2	TRBJ1-2	ASSPQRGYGYT
TRBV13	TRBJ2-1	ASSSSPPNEQF
TRBV4-2	TRBJ1-1	ASSQFEERNTEAF
TRBV28	TRBJ1-5	ASSGPGSNQPQH
TRBV11-3	TRBJ2-7	ASSSGDHSYEQY
TRBV7-2	TRBJ1-1	ASSLWANTEAF
TRBV6-6	TRBJ2-7	ASSYSYFSYEQY
TRBV7-7	TRBJ2-5	ASSFRLAGFQETQY
TRBV25-1	TRBJ1-2	ASSEGQGADGYT
TRBV5-4	TRBJ2-5	ASSLRPGTSGQETQY
TRBV5-1	TRBJ2-1	ASSVRGLQRDNEQF
TRBV7-8	TRBJ1-2	ASSDRTGLSGYT
TRBV25-1	TRBJ2-3	ASSDQRGGLADTQY
TRBV7-3	TRBJ2-1	ASSLTAGAPPYNEQF
TRBV27	TRBJ1-1	ASSSWTDNTEAF
TRBV27	TRBJ1-1	ASSSVDRGPEAF
TRBV6-4	TRBJ1-5	ASSDSGSLLGGPQH
TRBV21-1	TRBJ2-7	ASRRRGVAEQY
TRBV5-1	TRBJ2-1	ASSTGTASYNEQF
TRBV4-1	TRBJ2-5	ASSQGASGGQETQY
TRBV9	TRBJ1-2	ASSDDRPPYGYT
TRBV5-1	TRBJ2-1	ASSLASGASNEQF
TRBV28	TRBJ2-1	ASSLPRTSGRYNEQF
TRBV28	TRBJ1-2	ASSLIQGLGNYGYT
TRBV28	TRBJ2-7	ASSLIYGGRIYEQY
TRBV5-4	TRBJ1-2	ASSFLGTGGIYGYT
TRBV18	TRBJ1-6	ASSPKTGNSPLH
TRBV18	TRBJ2-7	ASSDGNSYEQY
TRBV19	TRBJ2-7	ASSTLAGGPYEQY
TRBV4-1	TRBJ2-7	ASSQASGGAYEQY
TRBV27	TRBJ1-2	ASGGGYT
TRBV10-3	TRBJ2-3	AISLAGGTDTQY
TRBV4-1	TRBJ2-1	ASSQGHRGGSYNEQF
TRBV7-8	TRBJ1-2	ASSLGGGTGRGYT
TRBV6-5	TRBJ2-7	ATGGAGSYEQY
TRBV7-8	TRBJ1-1	ASSSDSAINTEAF
TRBV28	TRBJ1-5	ASSSPGQKFNQPQH
TRBV2	TRBJ1-2	ASHREIYGYT
TRBV2	TRBJ1-2	ASSGQGAEYGYT
TRBV5-1	TRBJ2-6	ASSLAQVSGANVLT
TRBV10-3	TRBJ1-3	AAAGNTIY
TRBV7-6	TRBJ2-2	ASSRVTSGGAGTGELF
TRBV9	TRBJ1-3	ASSPRGGGNTIY
TRBV10-1	TRBJ2-1	ASSEQRGPYNEQF
TRBV6-1	TRBJ2-1	ASSLTFLSYNEQF
TRBV15	TRBJ2-5	ATSRDGQGLETQY
TRBV6-4	TRBJ2-3	ASSESPSGGGTDTQY
TRBV7-2	TRBJ1-5	ASSLQTGDQPQH
TRBV2	TRBJ1-6	ASKLRQGTDSPLH
TRBV10-2	TRBJ1-6	ASSEHNNSPLH